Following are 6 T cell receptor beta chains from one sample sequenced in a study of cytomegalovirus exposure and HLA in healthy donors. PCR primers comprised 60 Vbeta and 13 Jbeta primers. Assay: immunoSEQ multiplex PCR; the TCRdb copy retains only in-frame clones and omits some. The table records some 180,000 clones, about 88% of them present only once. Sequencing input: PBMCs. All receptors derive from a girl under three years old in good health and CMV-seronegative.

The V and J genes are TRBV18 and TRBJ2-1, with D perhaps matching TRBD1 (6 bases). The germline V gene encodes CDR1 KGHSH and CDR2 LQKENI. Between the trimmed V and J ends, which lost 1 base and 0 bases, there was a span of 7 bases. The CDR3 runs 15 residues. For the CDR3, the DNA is TGTGCCAGCTCACCACTGGACAGCTCCTACAATGAGCAGTTCTTC. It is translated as CASSPLDSSYNEQFF.

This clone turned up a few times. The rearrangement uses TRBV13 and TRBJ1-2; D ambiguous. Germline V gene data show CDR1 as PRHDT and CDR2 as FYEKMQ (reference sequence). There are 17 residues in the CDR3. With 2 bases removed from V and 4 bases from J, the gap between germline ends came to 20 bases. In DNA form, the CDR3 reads TGTGCCAGCAGCTTAATGGCCGTCGGAGGAACCACCTATGGCTACACCTTC. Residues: CASSLMAVGGTTYGYTF.

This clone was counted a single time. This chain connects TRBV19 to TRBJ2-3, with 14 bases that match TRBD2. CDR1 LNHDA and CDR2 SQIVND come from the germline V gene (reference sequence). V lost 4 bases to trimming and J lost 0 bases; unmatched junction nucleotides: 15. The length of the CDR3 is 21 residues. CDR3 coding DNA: TGTGCCAGTAGTAGACGGCGACTAGCGGGAGGGCCGGGGGTGAGCACAGATACGCAGTATTTT. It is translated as CASSRRRLAGGPGVSTDTQYF.

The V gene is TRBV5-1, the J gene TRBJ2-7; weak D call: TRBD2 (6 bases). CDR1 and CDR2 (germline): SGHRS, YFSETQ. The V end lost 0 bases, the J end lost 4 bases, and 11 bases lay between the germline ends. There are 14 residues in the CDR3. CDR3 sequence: CASSLGSGVYEQYF. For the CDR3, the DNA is TGCGCCAGCAGCTTGGGTAGCGGTGTGTACGAGCAGTACTTC.

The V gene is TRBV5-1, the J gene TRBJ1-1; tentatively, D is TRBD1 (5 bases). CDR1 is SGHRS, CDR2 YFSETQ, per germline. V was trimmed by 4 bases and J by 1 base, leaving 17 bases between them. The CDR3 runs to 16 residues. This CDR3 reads CASSPRRNDRNTEAFF. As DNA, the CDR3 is TGCGCCAGCAGCCCTCGAAGAAACGACAGGAACACTGAAGCTTTCTTT.

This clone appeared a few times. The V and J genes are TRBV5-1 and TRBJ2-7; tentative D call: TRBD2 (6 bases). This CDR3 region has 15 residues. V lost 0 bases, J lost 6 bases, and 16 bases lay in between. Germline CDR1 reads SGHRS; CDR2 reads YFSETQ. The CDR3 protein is CASSLAGGVPGEQYF. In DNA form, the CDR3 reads TGCGCCAGCAGCTTGGCCGGCGGGGTCCCGGGCGAGCAGTACTTC.